The TCR beta chain under discussion was sequenced for a study of cytomegalovirus exposure and HLA in healthy donors. Study-wide results and caveats: Through in vitro validation, three CMV-associated chains were shown to be specific for CMV antigens. According to a later analysis, TCR clusters from the first cohort tended to co-occur in the roughly 130 validation repertoires. Most TCR sequences proved rare, with some public TCRs found in many donors.

TCRdb's table, derived via immunoSEQ multiplex PCR, lists solely in-frame clones and lacks some. Of 120,000 or so clones in the sample, 89% were seen once. For this clone: Its antigen is not known.

Separation from the roughly 670-subject first cohort characterized the roughly 130-subject validation cohort, to which the donors belonged. The receptor was isolated from a woman between 18 and 29 years old in good health and CMV-seronegative. Sequencing input: PBMCs.

The CDR3 loop reads CASSLYTSGDTYNEQFF. Here the CDR3 DNA reads TGCGCCAGCAGCTTGTACACTAGCGGGGACACCTACAATGAGCAGTTCTTC. The chain couples TRBV5-1 to TRBJ2-1; 10 nucleotides align to TRBD2. Per germline, CDR1 SGHRS and CDR2 YFSETQ. V lost 1 base to trimming and J lost 2 bases; unmatched junction nucleotides: 6. This CDR3 is built from 17 residues. Full variable domain (outside the CDR3, taken from reference TRBV5-1 and TRBJ2-1): KAGVTQTPRYLIKTRGQQVTLSCSPISGHRSVSWYQQTPGQGLQFLFEYFSETQRNKGNFPGRFSGRQFSNSRSEMNVSTLELGDSALYLCASSLYTSGDTYNEQFFGPGTRLTVL.